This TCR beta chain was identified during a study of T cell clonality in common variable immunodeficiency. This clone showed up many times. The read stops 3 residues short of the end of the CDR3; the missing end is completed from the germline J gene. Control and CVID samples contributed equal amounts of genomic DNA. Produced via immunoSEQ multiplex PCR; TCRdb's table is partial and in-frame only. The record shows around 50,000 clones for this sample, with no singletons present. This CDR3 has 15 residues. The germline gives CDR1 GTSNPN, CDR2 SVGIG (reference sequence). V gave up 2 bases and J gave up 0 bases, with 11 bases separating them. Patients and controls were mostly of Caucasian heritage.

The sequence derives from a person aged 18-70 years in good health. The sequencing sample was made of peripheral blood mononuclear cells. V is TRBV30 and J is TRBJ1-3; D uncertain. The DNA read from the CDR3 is TGTGCCTGGAGTCCGAAGACAAGCTCTGGAAACACC. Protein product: CAWSPKTSSGNT. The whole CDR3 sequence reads CAWSPKTSSGNTIYF.